The clone carrying this T cell receptor (beta chain) has only one observation. The data were obtained in a study of blood T cell repertoires in COVID-19. On the study more broadly: T cells, B-cell-depleted T cells, or PBMCs provided the cDNA or gDNA that served as material.

Study processing details: By means of reference gene primer amplification, nucleated cell counts were estimated. Sequencing was performed with immunoSEQ multiplex PCR; in TCRdb, only in-frame clones are kept and a portion is missing. V and J calls and clone size come straight from that table; D and trimming were deduced from the DNA. The table lists about 330,000 clones, around 86% of them singletons. In germline, CDR1 is MNHNS, CDR2 SASEGT. The J segment lost 2 bases and the V segment lost 3 bases, leaving 10 bases of the junction unmatched. This CDR3 is built from 17 residues. The source material was peripheral blood. The chain recombines TRBV6-1 with TRBJ2-7, with TRBD2 matching over 10 bases. The source is a woman in her 50s with acute or convalescent COVID-19. The CDR3 reads CASSDQASGRLAYEQYF. CDR3 DNA: TGTGCCAGCAGTGATCAGGCTAGCGGGAGATTAGCCTACGAGCAGTACTTC.